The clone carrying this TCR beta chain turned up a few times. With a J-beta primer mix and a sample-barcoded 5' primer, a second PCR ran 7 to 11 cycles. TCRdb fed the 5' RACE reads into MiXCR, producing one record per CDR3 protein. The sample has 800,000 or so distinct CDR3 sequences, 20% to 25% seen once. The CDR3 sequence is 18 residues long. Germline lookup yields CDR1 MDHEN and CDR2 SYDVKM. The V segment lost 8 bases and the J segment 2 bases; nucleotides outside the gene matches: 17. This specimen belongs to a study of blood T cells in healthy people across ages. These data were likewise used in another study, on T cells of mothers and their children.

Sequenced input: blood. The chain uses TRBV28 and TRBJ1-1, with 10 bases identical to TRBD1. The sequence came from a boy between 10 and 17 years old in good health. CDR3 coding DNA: TGTGCCAGCGGTCAACCAAAGTGGGACAGGGGCGTAAACACTGAAGCTTTCTTT. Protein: CASGQPKWDRGVNTEAFF.